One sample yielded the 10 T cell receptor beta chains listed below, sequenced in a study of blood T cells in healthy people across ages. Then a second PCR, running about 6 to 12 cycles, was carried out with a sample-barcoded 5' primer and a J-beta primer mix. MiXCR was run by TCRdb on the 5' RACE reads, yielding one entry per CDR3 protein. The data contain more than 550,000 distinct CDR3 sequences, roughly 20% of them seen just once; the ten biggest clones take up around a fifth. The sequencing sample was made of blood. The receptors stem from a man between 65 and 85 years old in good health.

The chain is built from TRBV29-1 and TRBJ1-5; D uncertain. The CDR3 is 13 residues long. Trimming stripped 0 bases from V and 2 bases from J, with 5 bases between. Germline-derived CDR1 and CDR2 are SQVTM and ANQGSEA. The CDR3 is CSVEDGGNQPQHF. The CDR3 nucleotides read TGCAGCGTTGAAGATGGGGGCAATCAGCCCCAGCATTTT.

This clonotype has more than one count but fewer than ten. CDR3 amino acids: CASSAEGLSYNEQFF. CDR3 coding DNA: TGTGCCAGCAGCGCCGAGGGCCTCTCCTACAATGAGCAGTTCTTC. The chain joins TRBV7-2 to TRBJ2-1; D might be TRBD2 (5 bases). V gave up 5 bases and J gave up 0 bases, with 11 bases separating them. The CDR3 has 15 residues. Germline V gene data show CDR1 as SGHTA and CDR2 as FQGNSA.

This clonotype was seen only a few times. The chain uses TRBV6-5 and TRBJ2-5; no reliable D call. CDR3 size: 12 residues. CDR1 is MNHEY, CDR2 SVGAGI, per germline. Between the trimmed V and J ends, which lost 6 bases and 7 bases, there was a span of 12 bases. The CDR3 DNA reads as TGTGCCAGCAGCGGCCGTTTGGGGACCCAGTACTTC. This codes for CASSGRLGTQYF.

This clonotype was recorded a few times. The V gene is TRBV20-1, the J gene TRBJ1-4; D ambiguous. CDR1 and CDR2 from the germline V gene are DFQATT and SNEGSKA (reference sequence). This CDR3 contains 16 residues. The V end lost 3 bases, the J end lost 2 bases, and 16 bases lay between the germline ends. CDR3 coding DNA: TGCAGTGCTAGGGCCCCGCCTATTGGGACTAATGAAAAACTGTTTTTT. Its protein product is CSARAPPIGTNEKLFF.

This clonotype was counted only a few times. The CDR3 DNA is TGTGCCAGCACAGGGGAGGCCTACGAGCAGTACTTC. Translation gives CASTGEAYEQYF. The chain couples TRBV2 to TRBJ2-7, with D possibly called TRBD1 or TRBD2 (6 bases each). Trimming stripped 7 bases from V and 2 bases from J, with 9 bases between. Germline loops: CDR1 SNHLY, CDR2 FYNNEI. The CDR3 extends over 12 amino acids.

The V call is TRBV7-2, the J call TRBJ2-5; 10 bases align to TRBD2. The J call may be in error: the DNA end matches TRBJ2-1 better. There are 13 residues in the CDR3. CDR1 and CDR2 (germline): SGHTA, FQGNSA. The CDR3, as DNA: TGTGCCAGCAGCTTGGAGCGGGAGGGTGTGCAGTTCTTC. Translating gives CASSLEREGVQFF.

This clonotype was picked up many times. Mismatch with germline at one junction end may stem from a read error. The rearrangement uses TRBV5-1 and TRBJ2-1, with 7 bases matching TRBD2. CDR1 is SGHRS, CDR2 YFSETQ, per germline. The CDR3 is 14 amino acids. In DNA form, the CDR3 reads TGTGCCAGCAGTCTGGGGGGGGGCTACAATGAGCAGTTCTTC. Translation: CASSLGGGYNEQFF.

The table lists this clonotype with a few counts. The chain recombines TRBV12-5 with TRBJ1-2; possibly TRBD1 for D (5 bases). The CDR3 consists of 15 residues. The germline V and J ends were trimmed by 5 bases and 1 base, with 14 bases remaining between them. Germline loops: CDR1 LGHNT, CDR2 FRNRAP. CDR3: CASGLAGPINYGYTF. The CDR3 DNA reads TGTGCTAGTGGTCTCGCAGGGCCCATTAACTATGGCTACACCTTC.

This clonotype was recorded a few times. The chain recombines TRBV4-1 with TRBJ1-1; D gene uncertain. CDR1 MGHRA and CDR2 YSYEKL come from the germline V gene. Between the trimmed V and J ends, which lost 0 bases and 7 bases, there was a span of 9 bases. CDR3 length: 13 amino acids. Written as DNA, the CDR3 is TGCGCCAGCAGCCAAGATTGGCAGGTTGAAGCTTTCTTT. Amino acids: CASSQDWQVEAFF.

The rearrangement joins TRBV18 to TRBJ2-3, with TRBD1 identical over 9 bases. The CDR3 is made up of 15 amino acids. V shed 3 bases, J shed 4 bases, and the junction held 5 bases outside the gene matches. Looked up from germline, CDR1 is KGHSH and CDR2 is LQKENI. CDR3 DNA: TGTGCCAGCTCACCGGACAGGGGAAACTCAGATACGCAGTATTTT. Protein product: CASSPDRGNSDTQYF.